These 12 T cell receptor beta chains were sequenced from one sample in a study of T cell clonality in common variable immunodeficiency. TCRdb's copy holds only in-frame clones and misses some; the assay was immunoSEQ multiplex PCR. The repertoire consists of tens of thousands of clones, none detected only once. Sequences were obtained from peripheral blood mononuclear cells. The source is a person between 18 and 70 years old in good health.

This clone has a count of ten or more. The sequenced fragment ends 3 residues before the CDR3 boundary, so the rest is inferred from the germline J gene. The V and J genes are TRBV20-1 and TRBJ2-4; D uncertain. V was shortened by 0 bases and J by 8 bases, with 14 bases between the two germline ends. Germline V gene lookup returns CDR1 DFQATT and CDR2 SNEGSKA (reference sequence). The CDR3 contains 14 residues. The CDR3 DNA, read in part, is TGCAGTGCTAGAGATCAGGTGCTAAGGGACATT. Its translation: CSARDQVLRDI. The full-length CDR3 reads as CSARDQVLRDIQYF.

In its sample, this clone was seen many times. The CDR3 extends 3 residues past the end of the read, so its final part is completed from the germline J gene. The rearrangement links TRBV30 to TRBJ1-6; TRBD1 agrees at 9 bases. The V gene end was trimmed by 2 bases and the J gene end by 7 bases; junction bases not matched to a gene: 3. In germline, CDR1 is GTSNPN, CDR2 SVGIG (reference sequence). CDR3 length: 14 residues. Here the CDR3 reads CAWSTGTGNSPLHF. The part of the CDR3 DNA that was read is TGTGCCTGGAGTACCGGGACAGGGAATTCACCC. The complete variable domain, with remaining parts taken from reference TRBV30 and TRBJ1-6, reads SQTIHQWPATLVQPVGSPLSLECTVEGTSNPNLYWYRQAAGRGLQLLFYSVGIGQISSEVPQNLSASRPQDRQFILSSKKLLLSDSGFYLCAWSTGTGNSPLHFGNGTRLTVT.

The sample holds many counts of this clone. The read finishes 3 residues shy of the CDR3 end, and the germline J gene is used to complete it. V usage is TRBV6-2 or TRBV6-3 and J usage is TRBJ2-1, with 8 bases aligning to TRBD2. CDR3 length: 17 amino acids. With 4 bases clipped from V and 8 bases from J, the junction kept 16 bases outside the gene matches. The germline gives CDR1 MNHEY, CDR2 SVGEGT. The sequenced CDR3 bases are TGTGCCAGCAGTTCCCCTTGGGGGACTAGAGGGGACGATGAG. Translation: CASSSPWGTRGDDE. The complete CDR3 protein is CASSSPWGTRGDDEQFF.

The sample holds many counts of this clone. The read ends 3 residues shy of where the CDR3 ends; the end is completed using the germline J gene. The genes are TRBV10-3 and TRBJ1-4; TRBD1 is a possible D gene (5 bases). The CDR3 totals 16 residues. The germline CDR1 and CDR2 sequences are ENHRY and SYGVKD. V was clipped by 0 bases and J by 0 bases, with 8 bases between them. The CDR3 bases that were read are TGTGCCATCAGTGAGTCGCGGGGGGCAACTAATGAAAAA. Translating gives CAISESRGATNEK. The full CDR3 is CAISESRGATNEKLFF.

This clone was recorded many times. The CDR3 end falls 3 residues outside the read, so it is completed with the germline J gene. The rearrangement links TRBV7-9 to TRBJ2-1; 12 bases match TRBD2. The trim removed 1 base at V and 9 bases at J, leaving 4 bases unmatched. The CDR3 has 15 amino acids. Germline V lookup: CDR1 SEHNR, CDR2 FQNEAQ (reference sequence). The sequenced CDR3 bases are TGTGCCAGCAGCTTAGAGACTAGCGGGAGTCGTGAG. The encoded protein is CASSLETSGSRE. The full CDR3 reads CASSLETSGSREQFF. Full variable domain (missing parts from reference TRBV7-9 and TRBJ2-1): DTGVSQNPRHKITKRGQNVTFRCDPISEHNRLYWYRQTLGQGPEFLTYFQNEAQLEKSRLLSDRFSAERPKGSFSTLEIQRTEQGDSAMYLCASSLETSGSREQFFGPGTRLTVL.

This clone has a count of ten or more. The CDR3 extends 3 residues past the end of the read, so its final part is completed from the germline J gene. The genes are TRBV30 and TRBJ1-1; 7 bases agree with TRBD1. The CDR3 spans 13 residues. CDR1 and CDR2 (germline): GTSNPN, SVGIG (reference sequence). Partial CDR3 DNA: TGTGCCTGGAGTGTCGGAGGGGGCGGAGGA. It yields the protein CAWSVGGGGG. The entire CDR3 reads CAWSVGGGGGAFF.

In its sample, this clone was seen many times. The read is 3 residues too short to cover the CDR3 end, so that end is filled in from the germline J gene. The chain employs TRBV28 and TRBJ1-4; tentative D call: TRBD1 (5 bases). CDR1 MDHEN and CDR2 SYDVKM come from the germline V gene. V lost 6 bases to trimming and J lost 8 bases, with 22 bases between them. The CDR3 is made up of 16 amino acids. The CDR3 sequence is CASSRLGGVDPEKLFF. The CDR3 DNA, read in part, is TGTGCCAGCAGCCGGCTTGGAGGGGTTGACCCCGAAAAA. Drawing the rest from reference TRBV28 and TRBJ1-4, the complete variable domain is DVKVTQSSRYLVKRTGEKVFLECVQDMDHENMFWYRQDPGLGLRLIYFSYDVKMKEKGDIPEGYSVSREKKERFSLILESASTNQTSMYLCASSRLGGVDPEKLFFGSGTQLSVL.

This clone was counted ten times or more. The read terminates 3 residues ahead of where the CDR3 ends, so the germline J gene completes it. The chain couples TRBV2 to TRBJ1-2; 8 bases are shared with TRBD1. CDR1 is SNHLY, CDR2 FYNNEI, per germline. The length of the CDR3 is 12 residues. J lost 5 bases, V lost 4 bases, and 0 bases had no gene match. Incomplete CDR3 DNA: TGTGCCAGCAGTGGACAGGGGTATGGC. Its protein product is CASSGQGYG. The whole CDR3 sequence reads CASSGQGYGYTF.

This clone has at least ten counts. The read falls 3 residues short of the CDR3 end, and the missing part is taken from the germline J gene. This sequence joins TRBV20-1 and TRBJ1-1, with 9 bases matching TRBD1. The CDR3 sequence is 14 residues long. Losses at the gene ends were 2 bases for V and 5 bases for J; bases not matched to a gene: 6. Germline V gene sequence: CDR1 DFQATT, CDR2 SNEGSKA (reference sequence). The covered CDR3 bases are TGCAGTGCTAGATGGGGACAGGGTTGGACTGAA. As protein: CSARWGQGWTE. The whole CDR3 is CSARWGQGWTEAFF.

This clone has at least ten counts. The DNA ends 3 residues before the CDR3 does, and the rest of the CDR3 is filled in from the germline J gene. This chain uses TRBV30 with TRBJ2-7; tentatively, D is TRBD2 (6 bases). The germline V and J ends were trimmed by 3 bases and 4 bases, with 19 bases remaining between them. The CDR3 covers 15 residues. Germline V gene lookup returns CDR1 GTSNPN and CDR2 SVGIG (reference sequence). CDR3 amino acids: CAWRGTTSGTYEQYF. Partial CDR3 DNA: TGTGCCTGGAGGGGCACGACGTCGGGGACTTACGAG.

This clone was found many times. The CDR3 end is not reached by the read, which stops 3 residues before it; the germline J gene fills it in. This chain joins TRBV14 and TRBJ1-6; a possible D gene is TRBD1 (5 bases). CDR1 SGHDN and CDR2 FVKESK come from the germline V gene. The CDR3 runs 14 residues. The CDR3 loop reads CASSQAPSGETLHF. The DNA read from the CDR3 is TGTGCCAGCAGCCAAGCACCCTCGGGGGAGACC.

This clone was seen many times. The read comes to an end 3 residues before the CDR3 does, leaving the germline J gene to fill in the end. The chain links TRBV19 to TRBJ2-2, with D tentatively TRBD2 (6 bases). Germline assignment: CDR1 LNHDA and CDR2 SQIVND (reference sequence). This CDR3 contains 15 residues. Deletions cut 4 bases from V and 0 bases from J, with 9 bases between. CDR3 DNA (partial): TGTGCCAGTAGTAAAGAGCGGGCGAACACCGGGGAG. Translated: CASSKERANTGE. Given in full, the CDR3 is CASSKERANTGELFF.